The clone carrying this T cell receptor (beta chain) has at least ten counts. The data were taken from a study of early T cells in non-severe SARS-CoV-2 infection. TCRdb recomputed calls from the 5' RACE reads with MiXCR, one row per CDR3 protein. In the table there are 80,000 or so distinct CDR3 sequences, around 6% of which are singletons. The germline V gene encodes CDR1 SGHAT and CDR2 FQNNGV. Trimming took off 3 bases at V and 1 base at J, with 12 bases between the two ends. This CDR3 is 15 amino acids long. This receptor was taken from an adult who was a healthcare worker with PCR-confirmed SARS-CoV-2 infection or an uninfected control (not recorded which). The source material was whole blood. The chain has TRBV11-2 and TRBJ1-1; D may be TRBD1 (6 bases). CDR3 coding DNA: TGTGCCAGCAGCTTTGCGGGGGCAAGGAACACTGAAGCTTTCTTT. As protein: CASSFAGARNTEAFF.